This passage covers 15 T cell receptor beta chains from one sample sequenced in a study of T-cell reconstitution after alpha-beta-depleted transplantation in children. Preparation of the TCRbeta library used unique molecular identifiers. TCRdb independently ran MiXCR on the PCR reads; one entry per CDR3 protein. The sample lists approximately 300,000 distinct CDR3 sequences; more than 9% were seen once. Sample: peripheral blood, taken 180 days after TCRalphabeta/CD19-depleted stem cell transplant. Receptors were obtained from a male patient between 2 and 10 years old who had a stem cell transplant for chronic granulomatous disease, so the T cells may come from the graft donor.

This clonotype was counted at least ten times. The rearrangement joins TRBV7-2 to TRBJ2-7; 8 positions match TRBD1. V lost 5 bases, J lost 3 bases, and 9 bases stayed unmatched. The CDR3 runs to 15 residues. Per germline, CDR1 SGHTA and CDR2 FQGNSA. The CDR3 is CASSTTGGTYYEQYF. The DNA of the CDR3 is TGTGCCAGCAGCACAACAGGGGGGACCTACTACGAGCAGTACTTC.

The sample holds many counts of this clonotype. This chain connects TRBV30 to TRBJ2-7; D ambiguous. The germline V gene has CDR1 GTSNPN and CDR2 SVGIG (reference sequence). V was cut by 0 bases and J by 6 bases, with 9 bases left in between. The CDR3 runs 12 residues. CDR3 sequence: CAWSVIEREQYF. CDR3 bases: TGTGCCTGGAGTGTAATTGAGCGCGAGCAGTACTTC.

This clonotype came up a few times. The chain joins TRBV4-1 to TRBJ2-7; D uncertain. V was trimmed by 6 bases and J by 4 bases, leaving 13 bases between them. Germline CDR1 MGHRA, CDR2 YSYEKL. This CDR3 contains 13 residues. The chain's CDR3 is CASSELLKYEQYF. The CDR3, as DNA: TGCGCCAGCAGTGAGTTGTTGAAATACGAGCAGTACTTC.

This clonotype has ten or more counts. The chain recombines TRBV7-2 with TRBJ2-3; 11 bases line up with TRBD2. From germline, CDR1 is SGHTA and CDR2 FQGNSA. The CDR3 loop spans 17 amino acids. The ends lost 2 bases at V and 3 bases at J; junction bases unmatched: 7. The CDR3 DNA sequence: TGTGCCAGCAGCTTATCCGGGACTAGCGGTGCTACAGATACGCAGTATTTT. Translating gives CASSLSGTSGATDTQYF.

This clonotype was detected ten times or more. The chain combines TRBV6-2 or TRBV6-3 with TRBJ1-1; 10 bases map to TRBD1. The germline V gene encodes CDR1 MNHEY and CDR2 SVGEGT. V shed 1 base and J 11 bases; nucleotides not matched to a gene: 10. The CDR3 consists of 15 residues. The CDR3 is CASSYWGTGESPAFF. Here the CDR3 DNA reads TGTGCCAGCAGTTACTGGGGGACAGGGGAGTCGCCCGCTTTCTTT.

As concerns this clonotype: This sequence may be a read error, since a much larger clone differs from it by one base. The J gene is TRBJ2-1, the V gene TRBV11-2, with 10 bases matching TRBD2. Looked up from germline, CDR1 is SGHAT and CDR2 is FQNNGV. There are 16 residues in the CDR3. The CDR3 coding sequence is TGTTCCAGCAGCTCCTCAGTCACTAGCGGGATCGGTGAGCAGTTCTTC. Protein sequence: CSSSSSVTSGIGEQFF. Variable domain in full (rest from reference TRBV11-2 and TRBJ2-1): EAGVAQSPRYKIIEKRQSVAFWCNPISGHATLYWYQQILGQGPKLLIQFQNNGVVDDSQLPKDRFSAERLKGVDSTLKIQPAKLEDSAVYLCSSSSSVTSGIGEQFFGPGTRLTVL.

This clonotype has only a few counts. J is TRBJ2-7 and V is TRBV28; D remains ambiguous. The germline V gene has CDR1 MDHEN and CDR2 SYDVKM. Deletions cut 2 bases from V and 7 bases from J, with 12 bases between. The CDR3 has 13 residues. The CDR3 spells CASSLQLLGEQYF. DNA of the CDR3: TGTGCCAGCAGTTTACAGTTGCTCGGGGAGCAGTACTTC.

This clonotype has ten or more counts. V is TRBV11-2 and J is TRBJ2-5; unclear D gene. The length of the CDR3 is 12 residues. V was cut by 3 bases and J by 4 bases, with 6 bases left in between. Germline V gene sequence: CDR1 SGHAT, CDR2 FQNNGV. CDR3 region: CASSFFRETQYF. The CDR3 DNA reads TGTGCCAGCAGCTTCTTTAGAGAGACCCAGTACTTC.

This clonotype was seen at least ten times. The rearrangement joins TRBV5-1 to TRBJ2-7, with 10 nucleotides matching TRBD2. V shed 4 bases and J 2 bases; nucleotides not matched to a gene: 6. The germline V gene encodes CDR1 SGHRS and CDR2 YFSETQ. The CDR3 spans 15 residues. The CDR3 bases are TGCGCCAGCAGCCTGGGGACTAGCGAGACCTACGAGCAGTACTTC. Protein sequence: CASSLGTSETYEQYF.

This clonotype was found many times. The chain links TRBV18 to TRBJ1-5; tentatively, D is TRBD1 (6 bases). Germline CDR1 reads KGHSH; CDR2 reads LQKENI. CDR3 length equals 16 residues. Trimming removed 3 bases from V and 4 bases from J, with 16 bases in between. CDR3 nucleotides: TGTGCCAGCTCACCCCTAGGGCAGGGGACGAATCAGCCCCAGCATTTT. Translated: CASSPLGQGTNQPQHF.

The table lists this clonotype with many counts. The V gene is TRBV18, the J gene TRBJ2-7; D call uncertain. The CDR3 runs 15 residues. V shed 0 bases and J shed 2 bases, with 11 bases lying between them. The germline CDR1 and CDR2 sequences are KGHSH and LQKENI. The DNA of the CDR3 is TGTGCCAGCTCACCACCGGTGGGTTCGACCTACGAGCAGTACTTC. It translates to CASSPPVGSTYEQYF.

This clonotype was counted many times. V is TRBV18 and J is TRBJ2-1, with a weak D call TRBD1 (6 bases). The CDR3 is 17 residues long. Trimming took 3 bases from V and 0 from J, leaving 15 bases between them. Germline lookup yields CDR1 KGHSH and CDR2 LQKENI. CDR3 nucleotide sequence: TGTGCCAGCTCACCTCTGGGGGCCTTATTCTCCTACAATGAGCAGTTCTTC. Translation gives CASSPLGALFSYNEQFF.

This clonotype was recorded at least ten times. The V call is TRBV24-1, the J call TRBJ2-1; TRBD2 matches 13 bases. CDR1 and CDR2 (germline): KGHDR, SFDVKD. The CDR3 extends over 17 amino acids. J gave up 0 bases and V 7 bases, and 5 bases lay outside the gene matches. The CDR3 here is CATSAGLAGFSYNEQFF. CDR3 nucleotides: TGTGCCACCAGCGCGGGACTAGCGGGATTCTCCTACAATGAGCAGTTCTTC.

The CDR3 is CASSSPASGRAGGANVLTF. The CDR3 region has the DNA TGTGCCAGCAGTTCTCCGGCTAGCGGGAGGGCAGGTGGGGCCAACGTCCTGACTTTC. This chain connects TRBV6-5 to TRBJ2-6, with TRBD2 matching 12 bases. The CDR3 length is 19 residues. Trimming at V came to 4 bases and at J to 3 bases, leaving 10 bases not matched to a gene. In germline, CDR1 is MNHEY, CDR2 SVGAGI.

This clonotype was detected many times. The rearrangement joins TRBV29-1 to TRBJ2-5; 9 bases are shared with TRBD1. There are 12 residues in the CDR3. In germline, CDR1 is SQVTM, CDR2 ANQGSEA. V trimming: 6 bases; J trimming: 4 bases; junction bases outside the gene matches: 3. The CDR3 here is CSVGQGSETQYF. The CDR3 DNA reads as TGCAGCGTGGGACAGGGATCAGAGACCCAGTACTTC.